Sequencing of this T cell receptor beta chain was carried out in a study of radiotherapy plus CTLA-4 blockade in lung cancer. Overall study: In about 20% of patients, objective responses were seen; 25% to 40% had disease control. General study findings and limits: After treatment with radiotherapy plus ipilimumab, TCR clones that came from the tumor expanded in blood.

Germline CDR1 and CDR2: SGDLS and YYNGEE. The CDR3 is 15 amino acids. Trimming cost V 5 bases and J 4 bases; bases outside gene matches: 10. Measured with immunoSEQ multiplex PCR; TCRdb has only the in-frame clones, and not every one. The data show about 48,000 clones, 80% to 90% seen once. A note on this clone: The antigen remains undetermined.

In chemo-refractory metastatic non-small-cell lung cancer, patients got ipilimumab CTLA-4 blockade together with focal radiation. This TCR was recovered from a human donor with non-small cell lung cancer that progressed on radiotherapy plus ipilimumab. Some clones in this sample may be carry-over from other donors' samples. The V gene is TRBV9, the J gene TRBJ2-3; TRBD2 agrees at 7 bases. Source: peripheral blood, taken from a patient treated with radiotherapy plus ipilimumab. CDR3 amino acids: CASRYGGGTADTQYF. CDR3 nucleotide sequence: TGTGCCAGCAGATACGGGGGAGGGACTGCAGATACGCAGTATTTT.